These 8 T cell receptor beta chains originate from one sample sequenced in a study of T cells in Graves' hyperthyroidism and ophthalmopathy. TCR beta CDR3 regions were amplified from RNA. The HTBI primer set drove a first-round RT-PCR of the TCR CDR3. TCRdb ran MiXCR on the multiplex PCR reads and lists one entry per CDR3 protein. Of 490,000 or so distinct CDR3 sequences in the sample, 15% to 20% were seen once. The sequenced material came from blood. The receptor source for this set is a man aged 35 to 55 with Graves' ophthalmopathy.

The table lists this clonotype with a few counts. The CDR3 protein is CASSPGLASDTQYF. DNA for the CDR3: TGTGCCAGCAGTCCGGGACTAGCGTCAGATACGCAGTATTTT. The rearrangement uses TRBV6-1 and TRBJ2-3; 10 bases match TRBD2. V trimming: 5 bases; J trimming: 4 bases; junction bases outside the gene matches: 3. The germline CDR1 and CDR2 sequences are MNHNS and SASEGT. The CDR3 is 14 residues long.

This clonotype was found a few times. The chain employs TRBV12-3 or TRBV12-4 and TRBJ2-5; D gene unclear. Trimming shortened V by 5 bases and J by 2 bases, and 12 bases separated the two germline ends. The CDR3 contains 14 residues. The CDR3 coding sequence is TGTGCCAGCAGTAAGGGCCCATCTCAAGAGACCCAGTACTTC. This sequence encodes CASSKGPSQETQYF.

The J gene is TRBJ1-3, the V gene TRBV7-9; 7 nucleotides line up with TRBD1. The CDR3 totals 15 residues. J was trimmed by 4 bases and V by 5 bases; bases with no gene match: 8. The germline V gene has CDR1 SEHNR and CDR2 FQNEAQ (reference sequence). CDR3 DNA sequence: TGTGCCAGCAGCCTATGGGACAGTAGGGGAAACACCATATATTTT. It codes for CASSLWDSRGNTIYF.

Concerning this clonotype itself: The germline gene is not matched at one end of the junction; a read error may be the cause. V is TRBV6-2 or TRBV6-3 and J is TRBJ2-1; TRBD1 agrees at 11 bases. The V gene's germline CDR1 is MNHEY and CDR2 SVGEGT. The CDR3 covers 15 residues. In DNA form, the CDR3 reads TGTGTCAGCAGATCCGGGACAGGGGGATACAATGAGCAGTTCTTC. Its protein is CVSRSGTGGYNEQFF.

This clonotype has a handful of counts. The chain is built from TRBV4-1 and TRBJ2-5, with D possibly matching TRBD2 (6 bases). Germline assignment: CDR1 MGHRA and CDR2 YSYEKL. Trimming took off 1 base at V and 7 bases at J, with 16 bases between the two ends. The CDR3 has 15 amino acids. The CDR3 protein is CASSQVYGGNRTQYF. The CDR3 nucleotides read TGCGCCAGCAGCCAAGTGTATGGGGGGAATCGGACCCAGTACTTC.

V and J are TRBV6-1 and TRBJ2-7, with a tentative D call TRBD1 (5 bases). V was pared by 5 bases and J by 5 bases, with 10 bases between. CDR3 length: 12 residues. Germline-derived CDR1 and CDR2 are MNHNS and SASEGT. The CDR3 DNA reads as TGTGCCAGCAGTTCGGACACGGACGAGCAGTACTTC. Encoded protein: CASSSDTDEQYF.

The chain employs TRBV2 and TRBJ1-2; D not certain. Trimming took 6 bases from V and 0 from J, leaving 17 bases between them. The CDR3 covers 16 residues. CDR1 is SNHLY, CDR2 FYNNEI, per germline. CDR3 in DNA: TGTGCCAGCAGCGTGACACTACTTTTAGCTAACTATGGCTACACCTTC. This sequence encodes CASSVTLLLANYGYTF.

The sample holds a few counts of this clonotype. The chain has TRBV5-8 and TRBJ2-5, with 12 bases identical to TRBD2. Germline V lookup: CDR1 SGHTS, CDR2 YDEGEE. The V gene end was trimmed by 4 bases and the J gene end by 1 base; junction bases not matched to a gene: 8. The CDR3 is 17 residues long. The CDR3 is CASSTTSGSWGQETQYF. CDR3 nucleotides: TGTGCCAGCAGCACGACTAGCGGGAGTTGGGGCCAAGAGACCCAGTACTTC.